The 10 T cell receptor beta chains presented below share a single source sample, sequenced in a study of breast tumors, draining lymph nodes, adjacent tissues (TCRdb year 2016). The lymph node samples were taken from the axillary draining lymph nodes of breast cancer patients. Libraries were made using multiplex PCR. Instrument used: Illumina HiSeq 2000. TCRdb cleaned the public reads at Q25 with fastp, built clones with MiXCR and kept in-frame beta chains. Every entry covers one CDR3 protein and lists the most common genes and DNA from its rows. The sample table shows about 130,000 distinct CDR3 sequences, and about 20% are seen once. The ten largest clonotypes hold roughly 4% of the sample. The sequenced material came from axillary lymph node tissue. These receptors originate from a female donor with breast cancer. Some clones in this sample may be carry-over from other donors' samples.

This clonotype was counted ten times or more. The chain carries TRBV7-8 and TRBJ2-5; D might be TRBD1 (6 bases). CDR3 size: 14 residues. V was pared by 5 bases and J by 4 bases, with 14 bases between. Germline assignment: CDR1 SGHVS and CDR2 FQNEAQ. The CDR3, as DNA: TGTGCCAGCAGCATAATGGGACATTCAGAGACCCAGTACTTC. Translated: CASSIMGHSETQYF. Full variable domain (outside the CDR3, taken from reference TRBV7-8 and TRBJ2-5): GAGVSQSPRYKVAKRGQDVALRCDPISGHVSLFWYQQALGQGPEFLTYFQNEAQLDKSGLPSDRFFAERPEGSVSTLKIQRTQQEDSAVYLCASSIMGHSETQYFGPGTRLLVL.

Concerning this clonotype: This may arise from a read error, as a much more abundant clone is one base away. The CDR3 reads CGARDTEGGEQYF. In DNA form, the CDR3 reads TGCGGTGCTAGGGACACGGAGGGGGGGGAGCAGTACTTC. The chain has TRBV20-1 and TRBJ2-7, with D possibly matching TRBD2 (7 bases). Germline values: CDR1 DFQATT, CDR2 SNEGSKA (reference sequence). This CDR3 contains 13 residues.

This clonotype was seen repeatedly, ten times or more. Written as DNA, the CDR3 is TGCAGTGCTAGAGAAATAGCGGGACACCAAGAGACCCAGTACTTC. Its protein product is CSAREIAGHQETQYF. V and J are TRBV20-1 and TRBJ2-5; 8 bases map to TRBD2. The ends lost 0 bases at V and 0 bases at J; junction bases unmatched: 3. Germline V CDR1 and CDR2: DFQATT, SNEGSKA (reference sequence). The CDR3 sequence is 15 residues long.

Only a few counts were recorded for this clonotype. V is TRBV18 and J is TRBJ2-5; possibly TRBD1 for D (7 bases). Trimming left V 2 bases short and J 3 bases short, with 16 bases between. The CDR3 has 16 amino acids. CDR1 and CDR2 (germline): KGHSH, LQKENI. The CDR3 sequence is CASSPAWSRGEETQYF. CDR3 in DNA: TGTGCCAGCTCACCAGCCTGGAGCAGGGGGGAAGAGACCCAGTACTTC.

This clonotype appeared many times. The chain is built from TRBV6-1 and TRBJ2-7, with D uncertain. With 8 bases removed from V and 4 bases from J, the gap between germline ends came to 15 bases. From germline, CDR1 is MNHNS and CDR2 SASEGT. The CDR3 consists of 13 residues. The CDR3 nucleotides read TGTGCCAGCGGTTTTTGGGGTACGTACGAGCAGTACTTC. Amino acid sequence: CASGFWGTYEQYF.

This sequence joins TRBV28 and TRBJ2-3; 7 positions agree with TRBD1. Germline CDR1 reads MDHEN; CDR2 reads SYDVKM. The CDR3 is 17 residues long. Trimming took 6 bases from V and 2 from J; bases not matched to a gene: 14. The CDR3 DNA follows: TGTGCCAGCAGGTCGCCGGCCGGGACAGATAACACAGATACGCAGTATTTT. Amino acid sequence: CASRSPAGTDNTDTQYF. The full variable domain, its missing parts supplied by reference TRBV28 and TRBJ2-3, is DVKVTQSSRYLVKRTGEKVFLECVQDMDHENMFWYRQDPGLGLRLIYFSYDVKMKEKGDIPEGYSVSREKKERFSLILESASTNQTSMYLCASRSPAGTDNTDTQYFGPGTRLTVL.

This clonotype appeared many times. The chain employs TRBV20-1 and TRBJ2-1, with D unresolved. Deletions cut 3 bases from V and 6 bases from J, with 12 bases between. The CDR3 covers 13 residues. CDR1 is DFQATT, CDR2 SNEGSKA, per germline (reference sequence). CDR3 residues: CSARHISSNEQFF. CDR3 DNA sequence: TGCAGTGCTAGGCACATCAGTTCCAATGAGCAGTTCTTC.

The chain links TRBV18 to TRBJ1-2; TRBD1 agrees at 9 bases. This CDR3 spans 17 amino acids. V was clipped by 3 bases and J by 3 bases; unmatched bases: 11. The germline V gene has CDR1 KGHSH and CDR2 LQKENI. DNA of the CDR3: TGTGCCAGCTCACCGACAGAACAGGGGGCGTATGACTATGGCTACACCTTC. Its protein is CASSPTEQGAYDYGYTF.

This clonotype was detected many times. The V call is TRBV27, the J call TRBJ2-5; unclear D gene. CDR1 is MNHEY, CDR2 SMNVEV, per germline (reference sequence). Trimming left V 5 bases short and J 5 bases short, with 15 bases between. This CDR3 spans 14 amino acids. CDR3 in amino acids: CASSPNGYPETQYF. DNA of the CDR3: TGTGCCAGCAGTCCCAATGGGTATCCCGAGACCCAGTACTTC.

This clonotype showed up just a few times. A much larger clone lies a single base off, so this may be a read error. The V gene is TRBV7-3, the J gene TRBJ2-7, with 7 bases that match TRBD1. CDR3 length: 14 amino acids. Germline V gene data show CDR1 as SGHTA and CDR2 as FQGTGA. DNA of the CDR3: TGTGCCGGCAGCTTTGGGACAGAGAGGGACGAGCAGTACTTC. Translating it yields CAGSFGTERDEQYF.